A selection of T cell receptor beta chains follows, all from one sample in a study of T cells in Graves' hyperthyroidism and ophthalmopathy. TCRdb used MiXCR to reprocess the multiplex PCR reads, holding one entry per CDR3 protein. The data hold about 560,000 distinct CDR3 sequences, with 14% observed a single time. The sequenced sample consisted of blood. These receptors were taken from a woman in her 40s with Graves' hyperthyroidism. The CDR3 runs from the conserved cysteine through the conserved F or W. Fields, in order: CDR3 protein, CDR3 DNA, clone size, J gene, V gene, D gene. D genes are given only for firm matches. Only part of the rows carry a size: once, few, many, or a class if the clone is expanded.

CASSFLYAGQVIYEQYF,TGTGCCAGCAGCTTCCTATACGCGGGACAGGTGATCTACGAGCAGTACTTC,many,TRBJ2-7,TRBV28,TRBD1
CASSHRGQGEQYF,TGTGCCAGCAGCCACAGGGGGCAAGGCGAGCAGTACTTC,many,TRBJ2-7,TRBV3-1,TRBD1
CASSQDEGGLETQYF,TGTGCCAGCAGCCAAGATGAGGGAGGTTTAGAGACCCAGTACTTC,many,TRBJ2-5,TRBV3-1,.
CASNVANYGYTF,TGTGCCAGCAACGTTGCTAACTATGGCTACACCTTC,many,TRBJ1-2,TRBV28,.
CATSRGTSGTQGELFF,TGTGCCACCAGCAGAGGAACTAGCGGGACCCAGGGGGAGCTGTTTTTT,many,TRBJ2-2,TRBV15,TRBD2
CASRRPSTYEQYF,TGTGCCAGCAGGCGCCCTAGCACCTACGAGCAGTACTTC,many,TRBJ2-7,TRBV6-1,.
CASTASGSMGKDTQYF,TGTGCCAGTACTGCTAGCGGGAGTATGGGAAAAGATACGCAGTATTTT,.,TRBJ2-3,TRBV19,TRBD2
CASSAGPSSDTYEQYF,TGTGCCAGCAGCGCGGGTCCTTCTAGCGACACCTACGAGCAGTACTTC,many,TRBJ2-7,TRBV9,.
CASTQKKGEVYQETQYF,TGTGCCAGCACCCAAAAAAAGGGGGAGGTCTATCAAGAGACCCAGTACTTC,many,TRBJ2-5,TRBV27,.
CASSLDRGRVVEAFF,TGTGCCAGCAGCTTGGACAGGGGGCGCGTTGTTGAAGCTTTCTTT,few,TRBJ1-1,TRBV5-4,TRBD1
CASKISYEQYF,TGTGCCAGCAAGATCAGTTACGAGCAGTACTTC,few,TRBJ2-7,TRBV6-1,.
CSARSFLAGEGVGELFF,TGCAGTGCTAGATCCTTTCTAGCGGGAGAAGGGGTCGGGGAGCTGTTTTTT,many,TRBJ2-2,TRBV20-1,TRBD2
CASKKGGSTEAFF,TGTGCCAGCAAAAAGGGGGGAAGCACTGAAGCTTTCTTT,many,TRBJ1-1,TRBV6-2/TRBV6-3,.
CAWSGGTSGSYEQYF,TGTGCCTGGAGTGGGGGGACTAGCGGGAGCTACGAGCAGTACTTC,many,TRBJ2-7,TRBV30,TRBD2
CASTDPTGSGNTIYF,TGTGCCAGCACCGACCCGACAGGCTCTGGAAACACCATATATTTT,many,TRBJ1-3,TRBV28,.
CASSSPGPARISIDEQYF,TGTGCCAGCAGCTCACCGGGACCTGCACGTATCTCAATCGACGAGCAGTACTTC,many,TRBJ2-7,TRBV7-3,.
CSAIFQGIGANVLTF,TGCAGTGCTATATTTCAGGGAATTGGGGCCAACGTCCTGACTTTC,many,TRBJ2-6,TRBV20-1,.
CASGLPTGTGSYNEQFF,TGTGCTAGTGGTTTGCCAACCGGGACAGGGTCCTACAATGAGCAGTTCTTC,many,TRBJ2-1,TRBV12-5,TRBD1
CAISQGSGNTIYF,TGTGCCATCAGCCAGGGTAGTGGAAACACCATATATTTT,.,TRBJ1-3,TRBV10-3,.
CAISSRDRASNTEAFF,TGTGCCATCAGTTCACGGGACAGGGCATCGAACACTGAAGCTTTCTTT,.,TRBJ1-1,TRBV10-3,TRBD1
CASSPHAGYEQYF,TGTGCCAGCAGCCCTCACGCGGGCTACGAGCAGTACTTC,.,TRBJ2-7,TRBV3-1,.
CASSPTGFYEQFF,TGTGCCAGCAGCCCCACTGGCTTCTACGAGCAGTTCTTC,.,TRBJ2-1,TRBV2,.
CASSPDRGPGGYTF,TGTGCCAGCAGTCCGGACAGGGGGCCGGGTGGCTACACCTTC,.,TRBJ1-2,TRBV27,TRBD1